What follows is one TCR beta chain and its context. Its antigen is unknown. This sample is part of a study of response to subunit inactivated influenza vaccine. Study-wide points: Authors suggested seasonal influenza vaccinations each recruit few new T cells.

TCRdb called the RT-PCR reads again in MiXCR, with one record for every CDR3 protein. The sample has about 520,000 distinct CDR3 sequences, around 25% seen once; the top ten hold around 2%. Here the sequenced sample was CD4+ T cells sorted from PBMCs, taken 5 to 6 days after vaccination. The source is a man in his fifties who received an inactivated influenza vaccine.

Here the CDR3 reads CASSVAPSSGAYNEQFF. The CDR3 coding sequence is TGTGCCAGCAGCGTAGCTCCCTCCAGCGGGGCGTACAATGAGCAGTTCTTC. The chain links TRBV9 to TRBJ2-1, with TRBD2 matching over 7 bases. Germline V gene sequence: CDR1 SGDLS, CDR2 YYNGEE. V dropped 0 bases and J dropped 4; count of bases not matched to a gene: 10. The CDR3 is 17 amino acids. Using reference TRBV9 and TRBJ2-1 for the parts outside the CDR3, the full variable domain is DSGVTQTPKHLITATGQRVTLRCSPRSGDLSVYWYQQSLDQGLQFLIQYYNGEERAKGNILERFSAQQFPDLHSELNLSSLELGDSALYFCASSVAPSSGAYNEQFFGPGTRLTVL.